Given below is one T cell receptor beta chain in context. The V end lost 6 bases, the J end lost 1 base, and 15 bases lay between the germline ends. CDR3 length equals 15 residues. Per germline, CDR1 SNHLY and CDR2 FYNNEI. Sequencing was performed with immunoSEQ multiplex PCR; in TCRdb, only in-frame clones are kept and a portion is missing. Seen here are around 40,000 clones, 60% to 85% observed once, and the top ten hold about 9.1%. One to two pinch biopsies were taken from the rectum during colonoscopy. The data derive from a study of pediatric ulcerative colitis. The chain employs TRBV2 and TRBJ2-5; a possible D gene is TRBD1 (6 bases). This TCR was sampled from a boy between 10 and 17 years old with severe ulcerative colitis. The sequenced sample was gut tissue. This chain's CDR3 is CASRPDNRAQETQYF. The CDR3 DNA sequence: TGTGCCAGCAGACCCGATAACAGGGCCCAAGAGACCCAGTACTTC.